The present T cell receptor (beta chain) was sequenced within a study of T-cell memory formation after mild COVID-19. Each CDR3 protein gets one entry after TCRdb re-called the 5' RACE reads with MiXCR. The table shows approximately 260,000 distinct CDR3 sequences, with about a sixth occurring only once. The V gene's germline CDR1 is MNHEY and CDR2 SVGEGT. Trimming removed 2 bases at V and 5 bases at J, with 16 bases between. This CDR3 contains 16 residues. The table lists this clonotype with a few counts. What it binds is unknown. Whole-study results and caveats: Clones which contracted sat mainly in CM and EM if CD4+, and in EMRA if CD8+.

This chain joins TRBV6-2 or TRBV6-3 and TRBJ2-1, with D possibly TRBD1 on 6 matching bases. Material for sequencing was PBMCs or a T cell subset sorted from them (not recorded which). This TCR came from a man between 18 and 35 years old who had mild COVID-19 (a few samples of this study predate the infection). Cell type and time point are not known. The CDR3 loop is CASSYTRQVTNNEQFF. CDR3 coding DNA: TGTGCCAGCAGTTACACCCGACAGGTTACAAACAATGAGCAGTTCTTC.